This T cell receptor beta chain originates from a study of beta chain features in type 1 diabetes. Study-wide points: All four CD4+ subsets of Type 1 diabetes patients contained TCRB CDR3s that were moderately but significantly shorter.

The entirety of the isolated RNA underwent reverse transcription, so expressed TCRB transcripts were sequenced. Here immunoSEQ multiplex PCR was the method, and the copy in TCRdb shows in-frame clones only, minus some. The table shows roughly 230,000 clones, with roughly 9.6% occurring only once. This clone has more than one count but fewer than ten. As yet, its antigen is unknown. Germline-derived CDR1 and CDR2 are SGHVS and FQNEAQ. The CDR3 is 15 residues long. V lost 3 bases and J lost 7; bases outside the gene matches: 6. The sample taken for sequencing was naive CD4+ T cells from blood. The rearrangement uses TRBV7-8 and TRBJ2-1, with 10 positions matching TRBD2. This TCR was recovered from a woman aged 18-29 years in good health. In DNA form, the CDR3 reads TGTGCCAGCAGCTTCCAGCGGGAGGGCCGGAATGAGCAGTTCTTC. Its protein is CASSFQREGRNEQFF.